These T cell receptor beta chains were read from a single sample in a study of tumor and adjacent non-tumor tissue in lung cancer. From the multiplex PCR reads, TCRdb called clonotypes with MiXCR, one entry per CDR3 protein. Among about 90,000 distinct CDR3 sequences listed, around three quarters were seen once. Sequencing input: distant non-tumor lung tissue. These receptors all stem from a woman aged 50 to 65 with non-small cell lung cancer. Each CDR3 is given with its conserved first and last residue. The order of the fields is clone size, V gene, J gene, D gene, CDR3 protein, CDR3 DNA. The D gene is left open where the match is weak. Clone size, where shown, is once, few, many, or a class for clones that have expanded.

many	TRBV24-1	TRBJ1-2	-	CATSDWSKNYGYTF	TGTGCCACCAGTGATTGGTCCAAGAACTATGGCTACACCTTC
-	TRBV20-1	TRBJ2-1	TRBD2	CSARVLSSGKVYDEQFF	TGCAGTGCTAGAGTGTTGTCTAGCGGGAAGGTTTACGATGAGCAGTTCTTC
many	TRBV6-6	TRBJ2-5	-	CASKRQPSVETQYF	TGTGCCAGCAAACGACAGCCCTCTGTGGAGACCCAGTACTTC
-	TRBV12-3/TRBV12-4	TRBJ2-2	-	CASTRHLSVTEELFF	TGTGCCAGTACACGTCATTTGTCCGTCACCGAGGAGCTGTTTTTT
few	TRBV2	TRBJ1-3	-	CASSVEGITSGNTIYF	TGTGCCAGCAGTGTTGAGGGGATTACCTCTGGAAACACCATATATTTT
-	TRBV6-1	TRBJ2-3	TRBD1	CTSSEFAGGGIDTLYF	TGTACCAGCAGTGAGTTTGCAGGGGGCGGAATAGATACGCTGTATTTT
-	TRBV20-1	TRBJ2-7	TRBD2	CIARATSVYHNEQYF	TGCATTGCCAGGGCGACTAGCGTATACCACAATGAGCAGTACTTC
many	TRBV10-3	TRBJ2-1	TRBD2	CAIKGGALAESNEQFF	TGTGCCATCAAAGGTGGGGCACTAGCGGAAAGCAATGAGCAGTTCTTC
-	TRBV10-3	TRBJ2-1	-	CAIREGAGPYNKQFF	TGTGCCATCAGGGAAGGGGCGGGTCCCTACAATAAGCAGTTCTTC
once	TRBV11-3	TRBJ2-7	-	CASSLEQTGYGQYF	TGTGCCAGCAGCTTAGAGCAAACCGGCTACGGGCAGTACTTC
-	TRBV4-2	TRBJ2-3	-	CASSLSVGPVDTQYF	TGTGCCAGCAGCCTAAGTGTAGGCCCTGTAGATACGCAGTATTTT
-	TRBV11-2	TRBJ2-1	-	CANSLEFSWNHEQFF	TGTGCCAACAGCTTAGAATTTAGCTGGAATCATGAGCAGTTCTTC
-	TRBV4-1	TRBJ2-7	TRBD2	CASGRLAGGERTYEQYF	TGCGCCAGTGGCAGGCTAGCGGGAGGGGAAAGGACCTACGAGCAGTACTTC
-	TRBV11-2	TRBJ2-7	TRBD1	CVSSLVRDSSGQYF	TGTGTCAGCAGCTTAGTTAGGGACAGCTCCGGGCAGTACTTC
once	TRBV6-1	TRBJ1-1	-	CASRDVRGTDTETFF	TGTGCCAGCAGGGATGTACGGGGAACGGACACTGAAACTTTCTTT
-	TRBV5-1	TRBJ2-2	-	CASSLVAGRNTGELFF	TGCGCCAGCAGCTTGGTGGCAGGGAGGAACACCGGGGAGCTGTTTTTT
-	TRBV6-1	TRBJ2-2	TRBD1	CASRDREWAGNLFF	TGTGCCAGCAGGGACAGGGAGTGGGCCGGGAACCTGTTTTTT
-	TRBV11-2	TRBJ1-2	TRBD1	CAGSLDRGSYYGYTF	TGTGCCGGCAGCTTAGACAGGGGGTCTTACTATGGCTACACCTTC
-	TRBV12-3/TRBV12-4	TRBJ2-2	-	CARSLGTGTNTRELFF	TGTGCCAGGAGTTTAGGAACAGGGACAAACACCCGGGAGCTGTTTTTT
-	TRBV6-2/TRBV6-3	TRBJ2-3	-	CASSWGTSGNTDPQYF	TGTGCCAGCAGTTGGGGGACGAGCGGAAACACAGATCCGCAGTATTTT
-	TRBV12-3/TRBV12-4	TRBJ2-7	TRBD2	CPSTLGGREFEQYF	TGTCCCAGCACTTTAGGCGGGAGGGAGTTCGAGCAGTACTTC
-	TRBV6-5	TRBJ2-1	-	CTSSLGREQLF	TGTACCAGCAGTTTAGGACGTGAGCAGTTATTC
-	TRBV7-8	TRBJ2-7	-	CASSFLGGLNEQYF	TGTGCCAGCAGCTTTCTGGGGGGGCTTAACGAGCAGTACTTC
-	TRBV29-1	TRBJ2-3	-	CSIVTEKTYTQYF	TGTAGCATAGTGACAGAGAAAACATATACGCAGTATTTT
-	TRBV4-2	TRBJ2-7	-	CASIHEGGAYQTYEQYF	TGTGCCAGCATCCATGAGGGGGGGGCATACCAAACCTACGAGCAGTACTTC
-	TRBV11-2	TRBJ2-7	TRBD1	CAGSRKTGAVSYGQYF	TGTGCCGGCAGCAGAAAAACAGGGGCCGTTTCCTACGGGCAGTACTTC
-	TRBV6-5	TRBJ1-5	TRBD1	CASSCSGTGDQHQHF	TGTGCCAGCAGTTGCTCCGGGACAGGAGATCAGCACCAGCATTTT